The 24 T cell receptor beta chains given below trace back to one sample, sequenced in a study of breast tumors, draining lymph nodes, adjacent tissues. Each CDR3 protein gets one entry after TCRdb re-called the multiplex PCR reads with MiXCR. The sample has 180,000 or so distinct CDR3 sequences, around 29% seen once. Samples came from axillary lymph nodes draining the breast cancer. The sequenced material came from axillary lymph node tissue. These receptor sequences come from a female donor with breast cancer. Some clones in this sample may be carry-over from other donors' samples.

The rearrangement uses TRBV20-1 and TRBJ1-1; 8 bases fit TRBD1. The CDR3 is 14 residues long. The junction had 7 bases not matched to a gene; V was cut back by 1 base and J by 6 bases. Germline V lookup: CDR1 DFQATT, CDR2 SNEGSKA (reference sequence). CDR3 nucleotides: TGCAGTGCTAGAGGGATGGACAGGGACCCTGAAGCTTTCTTT. Its translation: CSARGMDRDPEAFF.

This clonotype was observed at least ten times. The rearrangement joins TRBV28 to TRBJ1-2; no clear D. The germline V gene has CDR1 MDHEN and CDR2 SYDVKM. Between the trimmed V and J ends, which lost 6 bases and 4 bases, there was a span of 9 bases. The length of the CDR3 is 12 residues. For the CDR3, the DNA is TGTGCCAGCAGAGACACAGTCTATGGCTACACCTTC. Protein sequence: CASRDTVYGYTF.

As for this clonotype: Germline and junction disagree at one end, which may indicate a read error. The chain recombines TRBV20-1 with TRBJ2-1; D uncertain. This CDR3 has 13 amino acids. The germline gives CDR1 DFQATT, CDR2 SNEGSKA (reference sequence). The CDR3 DNA follows: TGCAGTGCTAGAAACGTAACCTACAATGAGCAGCTCTTC. Protein product: CSARNVTYNEQLF.

The V and J genes are TRBV11-2 and TRBJ1-2; tentatively, D is TRBD1 (6 bases). The CDR3 runs 15 residues. V was pared by 4 bases and J by 3 bases, with 15 bases between. Germline V lookup: CDR1 SGHAT, CDR2 FQNNGV. The DNA for the CDR3 is TGTGCCAGCAGCTCTTCAGGGGCGAGGGACTATGGCTACACCTTC. It encodes CASSSSGARDYGYTF.

Comments on this clonotype: With a much larger clone just one base away, this may be a read error. The rearrangement joins TRBV9 to TRBJ2-3; 9 bases agree with TRBD1. This CDR3 is 15 amino acids long. The germline V gene encodes CDR1 SGDLS and CDR2 YYNGEE. In nucleotides, the CDR3 is TGTGCCAGCAGACCAGGACAGGGGAGGGCAGATGCGCAGTATTTT. Protein product: CASRPGQGRADAQYF.

CDR3 coding DNA: TGTGCCAGCAACCTCAGACAGGTATGGGCCTCAGCGGAGACCCAGTACTTC. This gives the protein CASNLRQVWASAETQYF. The chain joins TRBV5-8 to TRBJ2-5, with D possibly matching TRBD1 (6 bases). Germline loops: CDR1 SGHTS, CDR2 YDEGEE. The V end lost 6 bases, the J end lost 5 bases, and 26 bases lay between the germline ends. The CDR3 spans 17 residues.

For this clonotype: The conserved phenylalanine or tryptophan is not found at the CDR3 terminus, so this likely reflects a read error. The chain combines TRBV19 with TRBJ2-7, with 7 bases identical to TRBD2. CDR3 length equals 13 residues. Germline CDR1 LNHDA, CDR2 SQIVND (reference sequence). V dropped 8 bases and J dropped 4; count of bases not matched to a gene: 8. This CDR3 is CASGAGERYEQYL. CDR3 nucleotide sequence: TGTGCCAGTGGTGCGGGGGAGCGGTACGAGCAGTACCTC.

This clonotype appeared many times. CDR3 sequence (DNA): TGTGCCTGGACGGGACAGACCGATGAAAAACTGTTTTTT. It specifies CAWTGQTDEKLFF. V is TRBV30 and J is TRBJ1-4; 7 positions match TRBD1. The CDR3 is made up of 13 amino acids. Per the germline V gene, CDR1 is GTSNPN and CDR2 is SVGIG (reference sequence). Germline trimming cut 4 bases from V and 6 bases from J; bases unmatched to any gene: 5.

The V call is TRBV5-6, the J call TRBJ1-1; a possible D gene is TRBD1 (6 bases). The CDR3 runs 18 residues. V lost 4 bases, J lost 0 bases, and 22 bases lay in between. CDR1 SGHDT and CDR2 YYEEEE come from the germline V gene. The DNA for the CDR3 is TGTGCCAGCAGCCCACCCACAGGGAAGTCACTCCTGAACACTGAAGCTTTCTTT. Its translation: CASSPPTGKSLLNTEAFF.

There are many counts of this clonotype. The V gene is TRBV12-3 or TRBV12-4, the J gene TRBJ2-2; D gene unclear. V lost 3 bases to trimming and J lost 0 bases, with 17 bases between them. This CDR3 has 18 residues. In DNA form, the CDR3 reads TGTGCCAGCAGTTTCATAGGGCCAGTATTCGCGAACACCGGGGAGCTGTTTTTT. It translates to CASSFIGPVFANTGELFF.

Only a few counts were recorded for this clonotype. A much larger clone sits a single nucleotide away, making a read error possible. The chain recombines TRBV30 with TRBJ1-6; D unresolved. Germline CDR1 reads GTSNPN; CDR2 reads SVGIG (reference sequence). The CDR3 length is 14 residues. The CDR3 DNA reads as TGTGCCTGGAGTGTACGGGAGGCTAATCCACCCCTCCACTTT. Translated: CAWSVREANPPLHF.

The rearrangement joins TRBV10-3 to TRBJ1-4; 10 bases are shared with TRBD1. Per the germline V gene, CDR1 is ENHRY and CDR2 is SYGVKD. The CDR3 loop spans 14 amino acids. The V gene end was trimmed by 10 bases and the J gene end by 6 bases; junction bases not matched to a gene: 8. In nucleotides, the CDR3 is TGTGCCACACGACAGGGGGCATTTTATGAAAAACTGTTTTTT. Translating gives CATRQGAFYEKLFF.

This clonotype occurred many times. V gene TRBV10-3 combines with J gene TRBJ1-5; possible D gene TRBD1, 6 bases. Trimming removed 5 bases at V and 4 bases at J, with 15 bases between. The CDR3 totals 15 residues. From germline, CDR1 is ENHRY and CDR2 SYGVKD. The CDR3 nucleotides read TGTGCCATCAGTTCCGGGACAAGCCTAAATCAGCCCCAGCATTTT. It encodes CAISSGTSLNQPQHF.

Ten or more counts support this clonotype. The V gene is TRBV20-1, the J gene TRBJ2-1, with a tentative D call TRBD2 (6 bases). CDR1 DFQATT and CDR2 SNEGSKA come from the germline V gene (reference sequence). The V gene lost 6 bases and the J gene lost 8 bases, with 17 bases spanning the gap. This CDR3 is built from 13 residues. CDR3 residues: CSAYRSGLDEQFF. CDR3 coding DNA: TGCAGTGCCTATCGCTCGGGACTGGATGAGCAGTTCTTC.

This chain links TRBV11-2 with TRBJ1-2; D remains ambiguous. Germline CDR1 reads SGHAT; CDR2 reads FQNNGV. CDR3 length: 15 residues. Between the trimmed V and J ends, which lost 1 base and 3 bases, there was a span of 12 bases. The CDR3 coding sequence is TGTGCCAGCAGCTTAGCTGGGGAGTGGGACTATGGCTACACCTTC. As protein: CASSLAGEWDYGYTF.

This rearrangement joins TRBV2 to TRBJ1-5; the match to TRBD1 covers 8 bases. The CDR3 is 17 amino acids. Trimming removed 3 bases from V and 5 bases from J; junction bases left unmatched: 12. Germline CDR1 and CDR2: SNHLY and FYNNEI. Written as DNA, the CDR3 is TGTGCCAGCAGTGAGGGGGACAGGTCCTTCAGCGATCAGCCCCAGCATTTT. As protein: CASSEGDRSFSDQPQHF.

For this clonotype: A read error is possible here, since a much larger clone lies one base away. The gene calls are TRBV5-8 and TRBJ2-1, with 7 bases fitting TRBD1. The CDR3 spans 16 residues. The germline CDR1 and CDR2 sequences are SGHTS and YDEGEE. The CDR3 DNA follows: TGTGCCAGCAGCCTTCCGGGACAGAGCTCCTACAATGGGCAGTTCTTC. It yields the protein CASSLPGQSSYNGQFF.

Concerning this clonotype itself: The CDR3 does not end in the conserved phenylalanine or tryptophan, so this is likely a read error. No DNA is shown, since the ends of the CDR3 on it are uncertain; the CDR3 is the one TCRdb lists. CDR3 protein: CASSLSGYY. The rearrangement links TRBV7-9 to TRBJ1-6. The V gene's germline CDR1 is SEHNR and CDR2 FQNEAQ (reference sequence). A total of 9 residues make up the CDR3, ends included.

This rearrangement joins TRBV20-1 to TRBJ2-5; perhaps TRBD2 as D (6 bases). Germline lookup yields CDR1 DFQATT and CDR2 SNEGSKA (reference sequence). V lost 6 bases to trimming and J lost 5 bases, with 19 bases between them. The CDR3 is 14 residues long. The CDR3 region has the DNA TGCAGTGCCCGATGGCGGAGGGGCATGGAGACCCAGTACTTC. It yields the protein CSARWRRGMETQYF.

This clonotype came up many times. This chain joins TRBV12-3 or TRBV12-4 and TRBJ2-7; 9 bases match TRBD1. V dropped 5 bases and J dropped 2; count of bases not matched to a gene: 7. The CDR3 has 15 residues. CDR3 in amino acids: CASSGGTGTTYEQYF. The CDR3 bases are TGTGCCAGCAGTGGGGGGACAGGGACAACCTACGAGCAGTACTTC.

For this clonotype: A much bigger clone sits one base away, suggesting this may be a read error. This chain connects TRBV6-5 to TRBJ1-6, with 10 bases aligning to TRBD1. The J segment lost 1 base and the V segment lost 7 bases, leaving 4 bases of the junction unmatched. The CDR3 is 16 amino acids. CDR1 MNHEY and CDR2 SVGAGI come from the germline V gene. CDR3 sequence: CASTRTGGSYNSPLHF. CDR3 sequence (DNA): TGTGCCAGCACCCGGACAGGGGGTTCCTATAATTCACCCCTCCACTTT.

This clonotype was counted ten times or more. The chain recombines TRBV5-4 with TRBJ2-3; TRBD2 agrees at 7 bases. Germline V gene lookup returns CDR1 SGHNT and CDR2 YYREEE (reference sequence). With 0 bases clipped from V and 1 base from J, the junction kept 11 bases outside the gene matches. The CDR3 extends over 18 amino acids. CDR3 in DNA: TGTGCCAGCAGCTTGGAGGGCGGGGGAGGAGTCGGCACAGATACGCAGTATTTT. This codes for CASSLEGGGGVGTDTQYF.

This clonotype was observed a few times. This chain uses TRBV28 with TRBJ1-4; 8 nucleotides agree with TRBD1. With V trimmed by 7 bases and J by 0 bases, 7 bases remained unmatched. The V gene's germline CDR1 is MDHEN and CDR2 SYDVKM. The CDR3 totals 16 residues. This CDR3 is CASTPQGQATNEKLFF. The CDR3 nucleotides are TGTGCCAGCACCCCACAGGGACAGGCAACTAATGAAAAACTGTTTTTT.

This clonotype was seen repeatedly, ten times or more. V and J are TRBV5-1 and TRBJ2-3, with 11 bases aligning to TRBD2. The CDR3 has 16 amino acids. The V segment lost 4 bases and the J segment 0 bases; nucleotides outside the gene matches: 4. Germline values: CDR1 SGHRS, CDR2 YFSETQ. The CDR3 reads CASSRGTSGSTDTQYF. The CDR3 DNA reads as TGCGCCAGCAGCCGAGGGACTAGCGGCAGCACAGATACGCAGTATTTT. The complete variable domain, with remaining parts taken from reference TRBV5-1 and TRBJ2-3, reads KAGVTQTPRYLIKTRGQQVTLSCSPISGHRSVSWYQQTPGQGLQFLFEYFSETQRNKGNFPGRFSGRQFSNSRSEMNVSTLELGDSALYLCASSRGTSGSTDTQYFGPGTRLTVL.